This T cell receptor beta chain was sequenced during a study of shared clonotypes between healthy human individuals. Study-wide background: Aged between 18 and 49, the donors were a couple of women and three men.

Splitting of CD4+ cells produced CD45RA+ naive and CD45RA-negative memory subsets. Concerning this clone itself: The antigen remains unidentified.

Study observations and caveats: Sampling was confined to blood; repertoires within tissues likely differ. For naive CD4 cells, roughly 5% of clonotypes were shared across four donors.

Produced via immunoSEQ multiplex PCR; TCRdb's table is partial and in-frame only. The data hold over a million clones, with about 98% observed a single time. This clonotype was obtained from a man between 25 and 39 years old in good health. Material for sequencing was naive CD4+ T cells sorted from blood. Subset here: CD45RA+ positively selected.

The CDR3 nucleotides read TGTGCCAGCGGGTATCGACGGGAGGTGAGGGATGAGCAGTTCTTC. This codes for CASGYRREVRDEQFF. J is TRBJ2-1 and V is TRBV6-1; 7 bases align to TRBD2. The CDR3 totals 15 residues. J lost 8 bases, V lost 8 bases, and 15 bases had no gene match. The germline CDR1 and CDR2 sequences are MNHNS and SASEGT.